The 8 T cell receptor gamma chains below come from one sample, sequenced in a study of γδ T cells in repeated Plasmodium falciparum infection. Vgamma9/Vdelta2+ and Vdelta2-negative gammadelta T cells were flow-sorted from PBMC for bulk sequencing. TCRdb re-analyzed the multiplex PCR reads via CATT. The sample lists 25,000 to 35,000 gamma-chain clones, 1.4% occurring once. The sequenced sample was gamma-delta T cells from blood. The source is a pool of human donors (malaria-infected and uninfected, not separated).

This clone was found many times. Only one base separates this from a far larger clonotype, so it likely reflects a read error. Other nucleotide sequences from this sample produce the same CDR3. J is TRGJP and V is TRGV9. TCRdb carries no J gene annotation; the J gene was assigned here by matching the DNA with germline. Germline values: CDR1 GITISATS, CDR2 ISYDGTV (reference sequence). Trimming at V came to 1 base and at J to 7 bases, leaving 7 bases not matched to a gene. CDR3 size: 17 residues. CDR3 coding DNA: TGTGCCTTGTGGGAGGTCCCAACTGAGTTGGGCAAAAAAATCAAGGTATTT. This sequence encodes CALWEVPTELGKKIKVF.

Worth noting for this clone: TCRdb has a much larger clone's protein, which differs at residue 13 from the translation of this DNA, likely because of a read error; what is shown is the protein translated from the DNA. CDR3 in amino acids: CALWDLQEVVLGNKIKVF. The CDR3 DNA is TGTGCCTTGTGGGACCTGCAAGAGGTAGTGTTGGGCAACAAAATCAAGGTATTT. The chain employs TRGV9 and TRGJP. The J gene is absent in TCRdb and was assigned here via DNA matching to germline. The length of the CDR3 is 18 residues. The germline gives CDR1 GITISATS, CDR2 ISYDGTV (reference sequence).

This clone is medium-sized (0.01 to 0.1%) by share. This sample also contains other DNA sequences that code for the same CDR3. The J gene is TRGJ1 or TRGJ2, the V gene TRGV2. The trim removed 0 bases at V and 3 bases at J, leaving 2 bases unmatched. The CDR3 consists of 13 residues. CDR1 and CDR2 from the germline V gene are EGSNGY and YDSYNSKV. The CDR3 sequence is CATWDGRYYKKLF. DNA of the CDR3: TGTGCCACCTGGGACGGGCGTTATTATAAGAAACTCTTT.

This clone has a count of ten or more. Because the CDR3's place on the DNA is in doubt, the DNA is left out and the CDR3 is given as listed by TCRdb. The sample carries other DNA sequences with the same CDR3. The CDR3 sequence: CATWDGFIIRNSLAVEQHWLSQVSIGRIQHF. V gene TRGV2 was called; the J gene was not. Germline lookup yields CDR1 EGSNGY and CDR2 YDSYNSKV. Including both end residues, the CDR3 is 31 amino acids long.

As regards this clone: TCRdb records a much larger clone's protein for this DNA, with a difference at residue 6 that likely arises from a read error; the protein given is the translation of the DNA. The V and J genes are TRGV2 and TRGJ1 or TRGJ2. Since TCRdb gives no J gene, matching the DNA to germline was used here to assign it. Trimming at V came to 3 bases and at J to 11 bases, leaving 16 bases not matched to a gene. The CDR3 extends over 14 amino acids. Germline CDR1 EGSNGY, CDR2 YDSYNSKV. The CDR3 coding sequence is TGTGCCACCTGGGACCGGCCTCAACATCGGGAGAAACTCTTT. Encoded protein: CATWDRPQHREKLF.

This clone is a singleton in its sample. The genes are TRGV9 and TRGJP. The J gene was missing in TCRdb and was found by matching the end of the DNA to germline. The CDR3 runs 16 residues. CDR1 is GITISATS and CDR2 is ISYDGTV in the germline V gene (reference sequence). V trimming: 10 bases; J trimming: 7 bases; junction bases outside the gene matches: 13. Written as DNA, the CDR3 is TGTGCCTTAAGAGAAAACCGTGAGTTGGGCAAAAAAATCAAGGTATTT. Translating it yields CALRENRELGKKIKVF.

The sample holds a few counts of this clone. TCRdb lists the protein of a much larger clone for this DNA, which differs at residue 4, so this is likely a read error; the protein given here is translated from the DNA itself. The rearrangement uses TRGV9 and TRGJP1. TCRdb carries no J gene annotation; the J gene was assigned here by matching the DNA with germline. Germline CDR1 is GITISATS and CDR2 is ISYDGTV (reference sequence). This CDR3 has 12 residues. After removal of 11 bases from V and 1 base from J, the junction contained 4 bases not matched to a gene. CDR3: CASCTTGWFKIF. The CDR3 DNA reads TGTGCCTCTTGTACCACTGGTTGGTTCAAGATATTT.

This clone was found a few times. The protein held in TCRdb is that of a much larger clone and does not match this DNA's translation at residue 11, likely because of a read error; the protein shown is translated from the DNA. The genes are TRGV4 and TRGJ1 or TRGJ2. Germline matching of the DNA provided the J gene here, since TCRdb leaves it blank. The CDR3 is 14 amino acids. The germline gives CDR1 EGSTGY, CDR2 YDSYTSSV. The J segment lost 11 bases and the V segment lost 4 bases, leaving 17 bases of the junction unmatched. The DNA for the CDR3 is TGTGCCACCTGGGACGGGAGGGGGCATGGTGAGAAACTCTTT. This sequence encodes CATWDGRGHGEKLF.